The present entry profiles one T cell receptor (beta chain) with its context. The source of the sample is a study of blood T cell repertoires in COVID-19. At the level of the study: From T cells, B-cell-depleted T cells, or PBMCs came the material, which was cDNA or gDNA.

The CDR3 spans 15 residues. V lost 3 bases and J 3 bases, leaving 15 bases between the germline ends. CDR1 and CDR2 (germline): SGDLS, YYNGEE. Authors' processing steps: The assay estimated nucleated cells by amplifying reference gene primers. The method was immunoSEQ multiplex PCR; TCRdb's version includes in-frame clones alone and lacks a portion of them. V, J and clone size derive from that table, while D and trimming were established from the DNA sequence. Of approximately 99,000 clones listed, roughly 85% were seen once; the top ten hold 2.4%. Sequences were obtained from peripheral blood. The source of this sequence is a human donor in a cohort sampled during active COVID-19. The V call is TRBV9, the J call TRBJ1-1; D possibly corresponds to TRBD1 (6 bases). CDR3 loop: CASSGEGERDTEAFF. The CDR3 DNA sequence: TGTGCCAGCAGCGGGGAGGGGGAAAGAGACACTGAAGCTTTCTTT. Filled out from reference TRBV9 and TRBJ1-1, the complete variable domain reads DSGVTQTPKHLITATGQRVTLRCSPRSGDLSVYWYQQSLDQGLQFLIQYYNGEERAKGNILERFSAQQFPDLHSELNLSSLELGDSALYFCASSGEGERDTEAFFGQGTRLTVV.